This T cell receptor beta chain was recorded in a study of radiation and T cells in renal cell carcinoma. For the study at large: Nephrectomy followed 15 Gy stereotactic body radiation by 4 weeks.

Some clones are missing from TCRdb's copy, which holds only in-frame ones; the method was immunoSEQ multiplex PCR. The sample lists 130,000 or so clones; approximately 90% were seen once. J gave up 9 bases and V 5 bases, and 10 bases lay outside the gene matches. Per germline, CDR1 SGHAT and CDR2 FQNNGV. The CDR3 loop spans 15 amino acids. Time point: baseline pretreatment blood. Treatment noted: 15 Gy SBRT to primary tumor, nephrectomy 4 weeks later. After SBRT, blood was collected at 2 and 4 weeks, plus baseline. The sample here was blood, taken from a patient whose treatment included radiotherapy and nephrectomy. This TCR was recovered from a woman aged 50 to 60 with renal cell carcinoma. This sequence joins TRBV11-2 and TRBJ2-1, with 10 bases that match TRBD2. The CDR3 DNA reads TGTGCCAGCAGCCATAATAGCGGGGGGACATTTGAGCAGTTCTTC. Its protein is CASSHNSGGTFEQFF.